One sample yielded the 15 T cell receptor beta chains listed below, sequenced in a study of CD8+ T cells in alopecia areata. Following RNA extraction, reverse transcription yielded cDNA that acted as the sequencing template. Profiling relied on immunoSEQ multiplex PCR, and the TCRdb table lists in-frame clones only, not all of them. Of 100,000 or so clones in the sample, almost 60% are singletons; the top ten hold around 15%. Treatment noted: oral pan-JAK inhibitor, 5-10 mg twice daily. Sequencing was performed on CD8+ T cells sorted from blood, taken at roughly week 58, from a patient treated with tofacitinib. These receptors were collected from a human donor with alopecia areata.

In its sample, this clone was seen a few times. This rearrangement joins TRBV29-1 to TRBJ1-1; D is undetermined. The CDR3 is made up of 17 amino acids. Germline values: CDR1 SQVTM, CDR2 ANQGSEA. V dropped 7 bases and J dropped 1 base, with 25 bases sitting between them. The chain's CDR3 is CSALHYPYRERNTEAFF. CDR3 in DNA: TGCAGCGCTCTTCATTATCCTTATCGGGAGAGGAACACTGAAGCTTTCTTT. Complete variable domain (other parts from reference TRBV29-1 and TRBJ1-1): SAVISQKPSRDICQRGTSLTIQCQVDSQVTMMFWYRQQPGQSLTLIATANQGSEATYESGFVIDKFPISRPNLTFSTLTVSNMSPEDSSIYLCSALHYPYRERNTEAFFGQGTRLTVV.

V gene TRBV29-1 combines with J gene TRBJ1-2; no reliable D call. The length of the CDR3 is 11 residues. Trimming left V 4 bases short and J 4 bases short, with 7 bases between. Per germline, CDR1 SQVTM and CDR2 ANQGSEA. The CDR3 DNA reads TGCAGCGTTGTGGCAAGCTATGGCTACACCTTC. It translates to CSVVASYGYTF.

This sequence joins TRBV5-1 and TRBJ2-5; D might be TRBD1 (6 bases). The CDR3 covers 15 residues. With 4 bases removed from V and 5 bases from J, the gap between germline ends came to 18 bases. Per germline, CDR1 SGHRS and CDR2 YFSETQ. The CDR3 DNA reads TGCGCCAGCAGCCGCACAACAGGGTCGGGGGAGACCCAGTACTTC. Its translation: CASSRTTGSGETQYF.

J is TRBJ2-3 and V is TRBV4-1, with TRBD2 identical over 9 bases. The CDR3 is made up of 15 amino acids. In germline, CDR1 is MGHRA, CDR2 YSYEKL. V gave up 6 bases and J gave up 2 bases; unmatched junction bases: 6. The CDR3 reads CASSKTSGNTDTQYF. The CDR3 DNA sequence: TGCGCCAGCAGTAAGACTAGCGGAAACACAGATACGCAGTATTTT.

The CDR3 loop is CAWSGTEQYF. DNA for the CDR3: TGTGCCTGGTCAGGTACCGAGCAGTACTTC. The chain employs TRBV30 and TRBJ2-7, with D unclear. The CDR3 totals 10 residues. Trimming removed 5 bases from V and 6 bases from J, with 8 bases in between. CDR1 GTSNPN and CDR2 SVGIG come from the germline V gene (reference sequence).

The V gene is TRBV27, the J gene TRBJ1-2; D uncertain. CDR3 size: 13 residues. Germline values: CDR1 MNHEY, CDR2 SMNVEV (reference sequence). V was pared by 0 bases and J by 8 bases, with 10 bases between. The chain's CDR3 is CASSLSRTRGYTF. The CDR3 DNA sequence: TGTGCCAGCAGTTTATCTCGGACGAGGGGCTACACCTTC.

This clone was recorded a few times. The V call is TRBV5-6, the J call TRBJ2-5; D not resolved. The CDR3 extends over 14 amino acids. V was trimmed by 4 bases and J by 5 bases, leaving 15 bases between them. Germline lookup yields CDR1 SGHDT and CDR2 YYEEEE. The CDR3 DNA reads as TGTGCCAGCAGCGTCCGGCCACCTAGGGAGACCCAGTACTTC. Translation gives CASSVRPPRETQYF.

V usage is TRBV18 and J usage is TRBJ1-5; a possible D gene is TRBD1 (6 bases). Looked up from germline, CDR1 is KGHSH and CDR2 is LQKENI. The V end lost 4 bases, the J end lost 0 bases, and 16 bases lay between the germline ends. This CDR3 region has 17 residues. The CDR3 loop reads CASSRDSRGYSNQPQHF. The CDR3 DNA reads TGTGCCAGCTCACGAGACTCCAGGGGCTATAGCAATCAGCCCCAGCATTTT.

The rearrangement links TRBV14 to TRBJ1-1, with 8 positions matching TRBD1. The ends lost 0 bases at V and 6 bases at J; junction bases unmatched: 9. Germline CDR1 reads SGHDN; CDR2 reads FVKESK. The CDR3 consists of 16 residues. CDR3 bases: TGTGCCAGCAGCCAAGAGTGGTCCCAGGGGGCCGCTGAAGCTTTCTTT. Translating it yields CASSQEWSQGAAEAFF.

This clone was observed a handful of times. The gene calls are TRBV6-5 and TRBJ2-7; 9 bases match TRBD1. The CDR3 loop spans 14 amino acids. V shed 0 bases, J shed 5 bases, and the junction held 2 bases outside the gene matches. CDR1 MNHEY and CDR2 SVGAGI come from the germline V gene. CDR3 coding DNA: TGTGCCAGCAGTTACTCTGGACAGGGGCACGAGCAGTACTTC. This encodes CASSYSGQGHEQYF.

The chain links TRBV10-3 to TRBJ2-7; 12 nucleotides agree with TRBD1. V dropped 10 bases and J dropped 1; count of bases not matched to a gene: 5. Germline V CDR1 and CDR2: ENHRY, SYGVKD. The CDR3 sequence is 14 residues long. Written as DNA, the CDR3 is TGTGCCACAGAGGGACAGGGGGCTTCCTACGAGCAGTACTTC. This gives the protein CATEGQGASYEQYF.

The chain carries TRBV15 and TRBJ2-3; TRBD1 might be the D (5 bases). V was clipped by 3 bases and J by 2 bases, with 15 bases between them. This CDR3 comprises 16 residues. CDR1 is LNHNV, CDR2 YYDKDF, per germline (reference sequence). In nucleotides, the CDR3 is TGTGCCACCAGCAGCCAACGGGTGGGGCTCACAGATACGCAGTATTTT. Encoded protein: CATSSQRVGLTDTQYF.

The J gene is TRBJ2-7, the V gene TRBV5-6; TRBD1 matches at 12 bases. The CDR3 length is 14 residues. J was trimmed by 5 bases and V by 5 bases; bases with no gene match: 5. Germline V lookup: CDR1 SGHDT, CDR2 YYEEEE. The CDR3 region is CASSPGQGAHEQYF. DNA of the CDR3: TGTGCCAGCAGTCCGGGACAGGGGGCCCACGAGCAGTACTTC.

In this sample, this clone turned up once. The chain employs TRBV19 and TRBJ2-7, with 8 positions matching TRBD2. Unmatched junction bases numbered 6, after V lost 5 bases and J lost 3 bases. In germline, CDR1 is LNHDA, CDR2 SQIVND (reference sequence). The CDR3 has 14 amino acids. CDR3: CASSAGLGGYEQYF. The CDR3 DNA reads TGTGCCAGTAGTGCGGGACTAGGCGGCTACGAGCAGTACTTC.

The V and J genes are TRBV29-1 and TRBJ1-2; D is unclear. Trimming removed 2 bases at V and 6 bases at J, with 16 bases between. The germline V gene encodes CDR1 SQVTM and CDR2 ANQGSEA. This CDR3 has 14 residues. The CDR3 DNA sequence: TGCAGCGTTGAACCTTGGGTGGGCCCGGATGGCTACACCTTC. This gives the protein CSVEPWVGPDGYTF.